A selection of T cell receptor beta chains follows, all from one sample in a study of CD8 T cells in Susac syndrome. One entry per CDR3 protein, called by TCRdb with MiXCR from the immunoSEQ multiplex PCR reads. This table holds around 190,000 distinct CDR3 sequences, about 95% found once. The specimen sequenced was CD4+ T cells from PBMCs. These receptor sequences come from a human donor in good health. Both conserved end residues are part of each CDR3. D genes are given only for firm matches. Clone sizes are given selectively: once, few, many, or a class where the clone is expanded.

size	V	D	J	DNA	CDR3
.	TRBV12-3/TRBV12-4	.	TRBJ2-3	TGTGCCAGCAGTTTAGCGGGAGGAGGAGATACGCAGTATTTT	CASSLAGGGDTQYF
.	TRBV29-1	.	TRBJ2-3	TGCAGCGCCGCCTTTGATACGCAGTATTTT	CSAAFDTQYF
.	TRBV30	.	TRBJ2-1	TGTGCCTCCCCTGCTCTCTACAATGAGCAGTTCTTC	CASPALYNEQFF
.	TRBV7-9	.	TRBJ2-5	TGTGCCAGCAGCTCCTCCGGACGGTCCCAAGAGACCCAGTACTTC	CASSSSGRSQETQYF
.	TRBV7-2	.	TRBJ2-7	TGTGCCAGCAGCCAAGAACAGGGCAGCTCCTACGAGCAGTACTTC	CASSQEQGSSYEQYF
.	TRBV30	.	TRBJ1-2	TGTGCCTGGAGTGTACGCGCCTGGGGCTACACCTTC	CAWSVRAWGYTF
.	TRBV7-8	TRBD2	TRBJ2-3	TGTGCCAGCAATCGTGCGGGAGCTGGGACAGATACGCAGTATTTT	CASNRAGAGTDTQYF
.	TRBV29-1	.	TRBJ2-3	TGCAGCGTGGGGTGGCGCGGATTTACAGATACGCAGTATTTT	CSVGWRGFTDTQYF
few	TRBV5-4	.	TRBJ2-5	TGTGCCAGCAGCTTGTGGGGAGAGACCCAGTACTTC	CASSLWGETQYF
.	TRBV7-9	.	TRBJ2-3	TGTGCGAAAGGAGGCCGCACAGATACGCAGTATTTT	CAKGGRTDTQYF
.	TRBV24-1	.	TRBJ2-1	TGTGCCACCAGTGCAGAGACAGGTCACGATGAGCAGTTCTTC	CATSAETGHDEQFF
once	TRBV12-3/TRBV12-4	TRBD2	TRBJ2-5	TGTGCCAGCAGTTTGGGGCGGGAGGGGACCCAGTACTTC	CASSLGREGTQYF
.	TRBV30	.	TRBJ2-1	TGTGCCTCCAGAGGGGACTCCTCCTACAATGAGCAGTTCTTC	CASRGDSSYNEQFF
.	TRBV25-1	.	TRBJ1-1	TGTGCCAGCAGATCCTCAGGGGTCCCCGAAGCTTTCTTT	CASRSSGVPEAFF
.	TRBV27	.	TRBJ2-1	TGTGCCAGCAGGCCGTCCCGGAGCTCCTACAATGAGCAGTTCTTC	CASRPSRSSYNEQFF
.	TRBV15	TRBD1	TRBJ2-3	TGTGCCACCAGCTTACCGGGACAGGGGGAAGATACGCAGTATTTT	CATSLPGQGEDTQYF
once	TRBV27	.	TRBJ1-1	TGTGCCAGCAGTTTAGGAACCAGGAACACTGAAGCTTTCTTT	CASSLGTRNTEAFF
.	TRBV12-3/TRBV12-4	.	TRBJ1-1	TGTGCCAGCAGTTTATCCGGGTTGAGGGGGAGGAACACTGAAGCTTTCTTT	CASSLSGLRGRNTEAFF
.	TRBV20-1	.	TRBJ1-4	TGCAGTGCCCCGACAGGCGGAAATGAAAAACTGTTTTTT	CSAPTGGNEKLFF
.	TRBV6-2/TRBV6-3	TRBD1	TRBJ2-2	TGTGCCAGCAGCCTAAACAGGGGAGCCGGGGAGCTGTTTTTT	CASSLNRGAGELFF
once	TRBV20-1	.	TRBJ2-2	TGCAGTGCTAGAGAGGCGGGATTGGGGGAGCTGTTTTTT	CSAREAGLGELFF
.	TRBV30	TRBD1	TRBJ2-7	TGTGCCTGGAGTTCCGGACAGGGCGAGCAGTACTTC	CAWSSGQGEQYF
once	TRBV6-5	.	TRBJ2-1	TGTGCCAGCAGGTACTCGGACGAAAATCTTGAGCAGTTCTTC	CASRYSDENLEQFF
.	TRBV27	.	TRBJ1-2	TGTGCCAGCAGTTTAGGGACAAAAGGCTATGGCTACACCTTC	CASSLGTKGYGYTF
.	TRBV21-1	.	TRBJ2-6	TGTGCCAGCAGCAAAGGTCGGGGGCAACCACCCCCCTCGGGGGCCAACGTCCTGACTTTC	CASSKGRGQPPPSGANVLTF
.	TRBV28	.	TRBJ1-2	TGTGCCAGCATAGGGCCCTATGGCTACACCTTC	CASIGPYGYTF
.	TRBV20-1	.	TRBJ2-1	TGCAGTGCTAAAAGGGGCACTGGATCCTACAATGAGCAGTTCTTC	CSAKRGTGSYNEQFF
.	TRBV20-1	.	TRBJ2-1	TGCAGTGCTCCTTCGATCTCCTACAATGAGCAGTTCTTC	CSAPSISYNEQFF
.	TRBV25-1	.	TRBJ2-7	TGTGCCAGCAGTGTAGGCCCACGAGGGTACGAGCAGTACTTC	CASSVGPRGYEQYF
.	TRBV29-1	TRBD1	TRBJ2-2	TGCAGCGCTCTGGACAGGGGCACCGGGGAGCTGTTTTTT	CSALDRGTGELFF
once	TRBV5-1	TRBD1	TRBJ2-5	TGCGCCAGCAGCTTGGAAGGGACAGTCGAAGAGACCCAGTACTTC	CASSLEGTVEETQYF
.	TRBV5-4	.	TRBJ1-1	TGTGCCAGCAGCTTGGACCGGCAGGGTAACACTGAAGCTTTCTTT	CASSLDRQGNTEAFF
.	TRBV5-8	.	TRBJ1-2	TGTGCCAGCAGCTTGGCCGAACAATCCTTCGGTGGCTACACCTTC	CASSLAEQSFGGYTF
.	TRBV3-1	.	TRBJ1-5	TGTGCCAGCAGCCAAAGGGCCGGGACCAATCAGCCCCAGCATTTT	CASSQRAGTNQPQHF
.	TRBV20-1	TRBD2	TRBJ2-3	TGCAGTGCTGTGACTAGCGGGACGCAGTATTTT	CSAVTSGTQYF
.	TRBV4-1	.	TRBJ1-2	TGCGCCAGCAGCCCTGGGAGGGGCTTGGGCTATGGCTACACCTTC	CASSPGRGLGYGYTF
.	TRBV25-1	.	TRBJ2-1	TGTGCCAGCAGTGCGAGACTAGAGTACAATGAGCAGTTCTTC	CASSARLEYNEQFF
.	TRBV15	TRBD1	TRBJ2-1	TGTGCCACCAGCAGACCCGGACAGGACCCCCTCAATGAGCAGTTCTTC	CATSRPGQDPLNEQFF
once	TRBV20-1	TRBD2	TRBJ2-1	TGCAGTGCTATCTCAGCGGGAGGGCCCTCTGGTGAGCAGTTCTTC	CSAISAGGPSGEQFF
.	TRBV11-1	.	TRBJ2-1	TGTGCCAGCAGCCCAGGTGGAGGGCCCTACAATGAGCAGTTCTTC	CASSPGGGPYNEQFF
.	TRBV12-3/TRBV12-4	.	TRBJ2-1	TGTGCCAGCACCATGGGGGGCTTAATGTACAATGAGCAGTTCTTC	CASTMGGLMYNEQFF
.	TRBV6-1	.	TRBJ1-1	TGTGCCAGCAGTACAGGGTTTGGCAACACTGAAGCTTTCTTT	CASSTGFGNTEAFF
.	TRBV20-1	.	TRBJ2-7	TGCAGTGCTAGCATCGGGGTTAACTACGAGCAGTACTTC	CSASIGVNYEQYF
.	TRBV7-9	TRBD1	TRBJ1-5	TGTGCCAGCCGCGACAGGGTTGATCAGCCCCAGCATTTT	CASRDRVDQPQHF
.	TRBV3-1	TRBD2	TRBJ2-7	TGTGCCAGCAGCAACTTAGCGGGAGCCGTCTACGAGCAGTACTTC	CASSNLAGAVYEQYF